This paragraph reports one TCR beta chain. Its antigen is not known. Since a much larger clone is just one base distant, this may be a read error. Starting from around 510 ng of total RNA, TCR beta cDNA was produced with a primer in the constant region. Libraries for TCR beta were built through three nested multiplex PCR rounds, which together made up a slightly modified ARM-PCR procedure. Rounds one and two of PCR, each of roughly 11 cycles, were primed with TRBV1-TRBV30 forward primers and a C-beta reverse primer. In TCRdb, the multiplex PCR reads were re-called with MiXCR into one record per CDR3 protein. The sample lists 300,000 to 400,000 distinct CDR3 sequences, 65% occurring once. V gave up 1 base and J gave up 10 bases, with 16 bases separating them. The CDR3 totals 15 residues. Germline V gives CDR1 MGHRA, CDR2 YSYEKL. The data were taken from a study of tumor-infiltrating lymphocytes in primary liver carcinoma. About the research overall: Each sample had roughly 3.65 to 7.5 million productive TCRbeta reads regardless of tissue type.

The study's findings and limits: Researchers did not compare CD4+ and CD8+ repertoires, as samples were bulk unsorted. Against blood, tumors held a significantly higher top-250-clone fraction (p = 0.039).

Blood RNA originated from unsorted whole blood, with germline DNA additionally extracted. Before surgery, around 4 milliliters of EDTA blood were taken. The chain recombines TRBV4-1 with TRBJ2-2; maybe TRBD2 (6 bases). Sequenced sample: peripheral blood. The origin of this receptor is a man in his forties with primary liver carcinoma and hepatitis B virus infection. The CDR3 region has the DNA TGCGCCAGCAGCCAAGGTCCTAGCGTCGACGAGGAGCTGTTTTTT. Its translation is CASSQGPSVDEELFF.